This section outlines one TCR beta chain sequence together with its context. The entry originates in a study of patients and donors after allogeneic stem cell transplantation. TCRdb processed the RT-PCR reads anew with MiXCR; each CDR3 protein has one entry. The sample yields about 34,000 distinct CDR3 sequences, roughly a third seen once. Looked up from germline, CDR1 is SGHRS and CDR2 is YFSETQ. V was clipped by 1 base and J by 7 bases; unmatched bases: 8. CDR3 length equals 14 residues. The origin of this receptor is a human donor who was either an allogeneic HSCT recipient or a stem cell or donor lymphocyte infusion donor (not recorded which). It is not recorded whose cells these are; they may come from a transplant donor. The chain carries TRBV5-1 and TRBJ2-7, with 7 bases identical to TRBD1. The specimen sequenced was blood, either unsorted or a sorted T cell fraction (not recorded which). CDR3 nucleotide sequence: TGCGCCAGCAGCTTGAGGGACAGCCGAGGGGAGCAGTACTTC. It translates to CASSLRDSRGEQYF.